This TCR beta chain was sequenced during a study of blood T cell repertoires in COVID-19. The CDR3 totals 14 residues. V lost 2 bases to trimming and J lost 6 bases; unmatched junction nucleotides: 2. Germline-derived CDR1 and CDR2 are MNHEY and SVGEGT. Only in-frame clones appear in the TCRdb table, and some are missing; sequencing was by immunoSEQ multiplex PCR. The data contain approximately 150,000 clones, roughly 88% of them seen just once; the ten biggest clones take up around 1.9%. Sample: peripheral blood. The V and J genes are TRBV6-2 or TRBV6-3 and TRBJ1-1, with 11 bases that match TRBD1. The sequence was collected from a man between 65 and 80 years old with acute or convalescent COVID-19. CDR3 sequence reads: CASSYTGQGAEAFF. In nucleotides, the CDR3 is TGTGCCAGCAGTTACACGGGACAGGGGGCTGAAGCTTTCTTT.